This T cell receptor (beta chain) was sequenced for a study of blood T cell repertoires in COVID-19 (dated by TCRdb to 2019 to 2021). Broadly, across the study: The collaborator samples originated in the United States, Italy and Spain and spanned the acute and convalescent phases of COVID-19. Subjects who had been exposed to COVID-19, were actively infected with it, or had recovered from it provided the deeply sampled blood TCRbeta repertoires that made up the dataset. The repertoires were released in a freely available public database intended as a resource for research on the immune response to SARS-CoV-2. Samples were obtained from the ongoing ImmuneRACE study (first 160 participants) and from about 1,300 subjects provided by 6 global collaborators. The material from the prospective study consisted of cDNA or gDNA derived from T cells, B-cell-depleted T cells, or PBMCs. A de-identified subject ID, COVID-19 status, age in years and sex were almost always included in the sample metadata. Where available, HLA class I and class II types were taken from metadata supplied by the sample provider and were not determined by assay-based typing. General conclusions and limits of the study: Clinical and demographic metadata were provided uncurated, with the amount varying by source and participant.

This clone was recorded only once. What antigen it recognizes has not been identified. No base-level quality is on record; no much larger clone is a single base apart. The immunoSEQ Assay, a bias-controlled multiplex PCR, was used to amplify TCRbeta CDR3 regions from genomic DNA. In the authors' own workflow: Within the assay, amplification of reference gene primers was used to estimate how many nucleated cells each sample contained. Sequence reads were collapsed and filtered to measure the absolute abundance of every unique TCRbeta CDR3 rearrangement. For each sample, productive Simpson clonality was calculated as the square root of Simpson's diversity index over productive rearrangements. Sourced from immuneACCESS, this table was stored by TCRdb with only in-frame sequences that have V and J called. A share of the clones is absent; for the studies checked, an unresolved V gene accounts for under half, and the remainder has no known explanation. V and J calls and clone size are copied from that table; D and trimming were computed from the DNA. The sample yields 190,000 or so clones; around 87% were counted once. The ten biggest clones cover roughly 2.5% of the sample.

Collaborating institutions collected whole blood in K2EDTA tubes following their own protocols. Collaborator samples were shipped for TCRbeta analysis as frozen whole blood, isolated PBMCs, or DNA extracted from either sample type. The germline V and J ends show losses of 5 bases and 3 bases respectively, and no gene match explains 5 bases of the junction. The CDR3 numbers 14 residues from cysteine through phenylalanine. Just the 42-base CDR3 DNA is kept, in frame starting at base 1. The germline V gene (reference sequence) specifies SEHNR as CDR1 and FQNEAQ as CDR2. The receptor's source is a man aged 35-49 years with active or convalescent COVID-19. In this chain, TRBV7-9 is recombined with TRBJ2-5; 8 bases in the junction line up with TRBD1. Sequenced sample: peripheral blood. The CDR3: CASSKQGAEETQYF. In nucleotides, the sequence is TGTGCCAGCAGCAAGCAGGGGGCAGAAGAGACCCAGTACTTC. Extended through the reference TRBV7-9 and TRBJ2-5 proteins, this CDR3 yields the full variable domain: DTGVSQNPRHKITKRGQNVTFRCDPISEHNRLYWYRQTLGQGPEFLTYFQNEAQLEKSRLLSDRFSAERPKGSFSTLEIQRTEQGDSAMYLCASSKQGAEETQYFGPGTRLLVL.